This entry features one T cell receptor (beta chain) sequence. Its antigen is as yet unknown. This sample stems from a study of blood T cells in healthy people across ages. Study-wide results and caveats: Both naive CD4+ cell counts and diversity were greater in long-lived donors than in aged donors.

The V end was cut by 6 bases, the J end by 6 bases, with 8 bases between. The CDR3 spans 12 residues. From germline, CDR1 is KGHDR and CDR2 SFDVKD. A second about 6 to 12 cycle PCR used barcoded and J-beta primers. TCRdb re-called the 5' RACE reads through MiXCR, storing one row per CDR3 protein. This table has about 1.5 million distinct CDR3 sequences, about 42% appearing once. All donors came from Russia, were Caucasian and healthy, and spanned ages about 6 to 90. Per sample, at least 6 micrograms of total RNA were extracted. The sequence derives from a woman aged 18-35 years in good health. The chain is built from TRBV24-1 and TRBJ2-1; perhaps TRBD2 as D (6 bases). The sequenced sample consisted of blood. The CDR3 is CATSIAANEQFF. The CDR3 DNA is TGTGCCACCAGTATAGCGGCCAATGAGCAGTTCTTC.